These T cell receptor beta chains were read from a single sample in a study of shared clonotypes between healthy human individuals. Here immunoSEQ multiplex PCR was the method, and the copy in TCRdb shows in-frame clones only, minus some. In the table there are around 700,000 clones, 92% of which are singletons. Sequenced input: naive CD8+ T cells sorted from blood. The receptors shown here come from a young man in good health. Both conserved end residues are part of each CDR3. The order of the fields is J gene, V gene, D gene, CDR3 protein, CDR3 DNA. A D gene is named only where the DNA matches it firmly.

TRBJ2-7,TRBV6-5,.,CASSWAPTGEQYF,TGTGCCAGCAGTTGGGCCCCTACGGGCGAGCAGTACTTC
TRBJ2-3,TRBV4-1,.,CASSQDAVTDTQYF,TGCGCCAGCAGCCAAGATGCCGTGACAGATACGCAGTATTTT
TRBJ1-3,TRBV29-1,.,CSVGAFSGNTIYF,TGCAGCGTTGGAGCCTTCTCTGGAAACACCATATATTTT
TRBJ2-7,TRBV27,.,CASSPRTGSYEQYF,TGTGCCAGCAGCCCAAGGACGGGCTCCTACGAGCAGTACTTC
TRBJ2-5,TRBV13,TRBD1,CASSSGQGLLQETQYF,TGTGCCAGCAGCTCGGGACAGGGCCTTCTCCAAGAGACCCAGTACTTC
TRBJ1-4,TRBV4-3,.,CASSQDRQREREKLFF,TGCGCCAGCAGCCAAGATCGCCAAAGGGAAAGAGAAAAACTGTTTTTT
TRBJ2-2,TRBV5-1,.,CASSARDTTGELFF,TGCGCCAGCAGCGCCCGGGACACCACCGGGGAGCTGTTTTTT
TRBJ2-3,TRBV28,TRBD2,CASSFLGLADTQYF,TGTGCCAGCAGTTTCCTGGGACTAGCAGATACGCAGTATTTT
TRBJ1-2,TRBV30,.,CAWSVSSGYTF,TGTGCCTGGAGTGTATCGAGTGGCTACACCTTC
TRBJ2-7,TRBV28,TRBD1,CASSFLYRDRGPYEQYF,TGTGCCAGCAGTTTCCTCTACCGGGACAGGGGGCCGTACGAGCAGTACTTC
TRBJ1-1,TRBV19,TRBD1,CASSIRTGGSAEAFF,TGTGCCAGTAGTATCCGTACAGGGGGGTCAGCTGAAGCTTTCTTT
TRBJ2-1,TRBV11-2,TRBD1,CASSLGVLLDRGHYNEQFF,TGTGCCAGCAGCTTAGGAGTCCTTTTAGACAGGGGGCACTACAATGAGCAGTTCTTC
TRBJ1-1,TRBV10-1,TRBD1,CARIDRGNTEAFF,TGCGCCAGGATTGACAGGGGGAACACTGAAGCTTTCTTT
TRBJ2-7,TRBV27,TRBD2,CASSISGSGYEQYF,TGTGCCAGCAGCATTAGCGGGTCAGGCTACGAGCAGTACTTC
TRBJ2-7,TRBV5-1,.,CASSRARPVSYEQYF,TGCGCCAGCAGCCGAGCCAGGCCCGTCTCCTACGAGCAGTACTTC
TRBJ2-7,TRBV2,.,CASPDRGGTYEQYF,TGTGCCAGCCCGGACCGGGGAGGAACTTACGAGCAGTACTTC
TRBJ2-7,TRBV14,TRBD2,CASSHAWGGKNPYEQYF,TGTGCCAGCAGCCACGCTTGGGGGGGGAAAAACCCCTACGAGCAGTACTTC
TRBJ2-1,TRBV2,.,CASPGTYNEQFF,TGTGCCAGTCCGGGCACTTACAATGAGCAGTTCTTC